This TCR beta chain appears in the sequencing data of a study of CD8+ T cells in alopecia areata. V lost 4 bases and J 1 base, leaving 8 bases between the germline ends. CDR3 length equals 13 residues. CDR1 and CDR2 from the germline V gene are SGHRS and YFSETQ. The study's findings and limits: Scalp sample sequencing also detects resident alphabeta T cells of normal skin. Clonality was higher in lesional than normal scalp, especially in alopecia totalis/universalis.

A word on this clone: What it binds is unknown.

The sorting of PBMCs gave CD4+ and CD8+ T cells. It was cDNA, reverse transcribed from extracted RNA, that served as the sequencing template. Repertoires were generated with immunoSEQ multiplex PCR, while TCRdb's copy carries only in-frame clones and drops some. The data show roughly 100,000 clones, around 60% seen once. Sequenced material: CD4+ T cells sorted from blood. The clonotype comes from a human donor in good health. The rearrangement uses TRBV5-1 and TRBJ1-1, with D unresolved. CDR3 in amino acids: CASSADPNTEAFF. Here the CDR3 DNA reads TGCGCCAGCAGCGCGGACCCGAACACTGAAGCTTTCTTT. Based on the CDR3 plus reference TRBV5-1 and TRBJ1-1, the full variable domain is KAGVTQTPRYLIKTRGQQVTLSCSPISGHRSVSWYQQTPGQGLQFLFEYFSETQRNKGNFPGRFSGRQFSNSRSEMNVSTLELGDSALYLCASSADPNTEAFFGQGTRLTVV.